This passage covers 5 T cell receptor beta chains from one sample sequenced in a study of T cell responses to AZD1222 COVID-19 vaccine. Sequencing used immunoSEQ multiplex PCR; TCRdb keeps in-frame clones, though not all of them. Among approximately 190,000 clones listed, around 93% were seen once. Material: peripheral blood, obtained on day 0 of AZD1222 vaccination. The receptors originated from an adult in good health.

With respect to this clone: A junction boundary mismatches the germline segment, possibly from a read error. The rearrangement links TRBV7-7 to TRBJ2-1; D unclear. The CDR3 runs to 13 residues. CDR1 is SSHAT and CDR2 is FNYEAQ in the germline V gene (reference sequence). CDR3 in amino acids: CASSLTMESEQFF. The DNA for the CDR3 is TGTGCTAGCAGCCTGACAATGGAAAGTGAGCAGTTCTTC.

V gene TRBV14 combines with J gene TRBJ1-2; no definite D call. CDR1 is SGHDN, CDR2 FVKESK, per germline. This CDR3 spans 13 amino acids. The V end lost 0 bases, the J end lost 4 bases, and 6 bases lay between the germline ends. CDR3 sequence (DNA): TGTGCCAGCAGCCAAGATTGGGGCTATGGCTACACCTTC. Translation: CASSQDWGYGYTF.

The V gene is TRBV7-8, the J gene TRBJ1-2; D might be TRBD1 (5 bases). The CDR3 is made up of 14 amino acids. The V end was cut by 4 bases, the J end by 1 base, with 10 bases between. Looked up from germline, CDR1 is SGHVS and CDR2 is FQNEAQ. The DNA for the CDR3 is TGTGCCAGCAGCTACCAACAGGTTAACTATGGCTACACCTTC. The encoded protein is CASSYQQVNYGYTF.

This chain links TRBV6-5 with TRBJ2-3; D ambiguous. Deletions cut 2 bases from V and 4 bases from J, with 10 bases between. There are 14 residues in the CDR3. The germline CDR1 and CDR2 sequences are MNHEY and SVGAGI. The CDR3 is CASSYLRQSDTQYF. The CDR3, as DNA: TGTGCCAGCAGTTACCTTCGGCAGTCAGATACGCAGTATTTT.

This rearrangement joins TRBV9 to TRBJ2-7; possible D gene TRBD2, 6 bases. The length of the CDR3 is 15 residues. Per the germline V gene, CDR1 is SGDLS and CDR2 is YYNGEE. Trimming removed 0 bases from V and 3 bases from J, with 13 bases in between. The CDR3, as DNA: TGTGCCAGCAGCGTAGGATGGGAGGCCAGCTACGAGCAGTACTTC. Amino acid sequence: CASSVGWEASYEQYF. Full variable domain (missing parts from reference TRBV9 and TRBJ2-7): DSGVTQTPKHLITATGQRVTLRCSPRSGDLSVYWYQQSLDQGLQFLIQYYNGEERAKGNILERFSAQQFPDLHSELNLSSLELGDSALYFCASSVGWEASYEQYFGPGTRLTVT.